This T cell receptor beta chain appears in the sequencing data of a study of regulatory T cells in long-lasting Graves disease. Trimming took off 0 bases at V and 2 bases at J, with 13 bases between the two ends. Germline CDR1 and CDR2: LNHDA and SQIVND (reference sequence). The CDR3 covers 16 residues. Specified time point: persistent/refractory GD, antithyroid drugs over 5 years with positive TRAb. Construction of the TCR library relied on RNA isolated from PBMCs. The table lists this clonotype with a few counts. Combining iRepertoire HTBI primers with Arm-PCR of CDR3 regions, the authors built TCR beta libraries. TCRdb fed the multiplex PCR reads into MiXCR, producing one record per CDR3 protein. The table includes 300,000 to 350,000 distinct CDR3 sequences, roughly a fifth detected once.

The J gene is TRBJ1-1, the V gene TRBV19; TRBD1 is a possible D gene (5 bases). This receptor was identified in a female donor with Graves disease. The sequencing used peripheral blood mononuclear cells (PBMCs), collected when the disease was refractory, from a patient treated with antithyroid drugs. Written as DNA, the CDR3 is TGTGCCAGTAGTATAGATCGTCGCAGGGTAAACACTGAAGCTTTCTTT. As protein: CASSIDRRRVNTEAFF.